Each of the 27 T cell receptor beta chains below was sequenced from the same sample in a study of shared clonotypes between healthy human individuals. Profiling relied on immunoSEQ multiplex PCR, and the TCRdb table lists in-frame clones only, not all of them. The data contain around 500,000 clones, about 82% of them seen just once; the ten biggest clones take up approximately 13%. The sequenced sample consisted of PBMCs. The receptors were gathered from a woman in her forties in good health. Some clones in this sample may be carry-over from other donors' samples.

This clone was counted a single time. This chain connects TRBV9 to TRBJ2-1; possible D gene TRBD2, 6 bases. This CDR3 is 15 amino acids long. V lost 3 bases and J 7 bases, leaving 17 bases between the germline ends. Germline V CDR1 and CDR2: SGDLS, YYNGEE. CDR3 protein: CASSETAGLQNEQFF. The CDR3, as DNA: TGTGCCAGCAGCGAGACGGCGGGGCTACAAAATGAGCAGTTCTTC.

The chain has TRBV28 and TRBJ2-7, with D perhaps TRBD2 (5 bases). Germline CDR1 MDHEN, CDR2 SYDVKM. This CDR3 spans 15 amino acids. V dropped 5 bases and J dropped 3 bases, with 17 bases sitting between them. The CDR3 loop reads CASSHPPGNHYEQYF. CDR3 bases: TGTGCCAGCAGTCATCCCCCGGGAAATCACTACGAGCAGTACTTC. Using reference TRBV28 and TRBJ2-7 for the parts outside the CDR3, the full variable domain is DVKVTQSSRYLVKRTGEKVFLECVQDMDHENMFWYRQDPGLGLRLIYFSYDVKMKEKGDIPEGYSVSREKKERFSLILESASTNQTSMYLCASSHPPGNHYEQYFGPGTRLTVT.

This clone was recorded only once. The chain is built from TRBV5-1 and TRBJ2-7; D is tentatively TRBD1 or TRBD2 (5 bases each). This CDR3 has 16 residues. V was cut by 0 bases and J by 5 bases, with 18 bases left in between. Germline CDR1 is SGHRS and CDR2 is YFSETQ. The DNA for the CDR3 is TGCGCCAGCAGCTTGGCTTGGGCCGGGACCGGCGACGAGCAGTACTTC. Translation: CASSLAWAGTGDEQYF.

V is TRBV5-4 and J is TRBJ2-7; 9 nucleotides align to TRBD1. The ends lost 4 bases at V and 7 bases at J; junction bases unmatched: 3. CDR1 is SGHNT, CDR2 YYREEE, per germline (reference sequence). The CDR3 has 12 residues. CDR3 nucleotide sequence: TGTGCCAGCAGCCCCGGGACAGGGGAGCAGTACTTC. The encoded protein is CASSPGTGEQYF.

About this clone itself: Other DNA sequences in the same sample also yield this CDR3. The rearrangement uses TRBV18 and TRBJ2-7; 8 bases map to TRBD1. Trimming at V came to 6 bases and at J to 6 bases, leaving 7 bases not matched to a gene. Germline-derived CDR1 and CDR2 are KGHSH and LQKENI. The CDR3 runs 13 residues. The DNA for the CDR3 is TGTGCCAGCTCGCCGACGACAGGGGCCGAGCAGTACTTC. Its translation is CASSPTTGAEQYF.

This clone has only a few counts. CDR3 region: CASSPGNSPLHF. For the CDR3, the DNA is TGCGCCAGCAGCCCCGGGAATTCACCCCTCCACTTT. The gene calls are TRBV10-2 and TRBJ1-6; D not resolved. Germline CDR1 WSHSY, CDR2 SAAADI. This CDR3 contains 12 residues. Trimming cost V 6 bases and J 7 bases, with 7 bases left between them.

This clone showed up just once. The chain uses TRBV5-8 and TRBJ1-2; unclear D gene. CDR3 length: 14 residues. The V gene's germline CDR1 is SGHTS and CDR2 YDEGEE. V was cut by 5 bases and J by 8 bases, with 19 bases left in between. CDR3 loop: CASRDRQGMGGYTF. The CDR3 region has the DNA TGTGCCAGCAGGGACCGACAAGGGATGGGGGGCTACACCTTC.

The genes are TRBV29-1 and TRBJ2-1; D perhaps matches TRBD1 (5 bases). Trimming removed 7 bases at V and 2 bases at J, with 18 bases between. The length of the CDR3 is 15 residues. Germline CDR1 reads SQVTM; CDR2 reads ANQGSEA. CDR3 sequence: CSAGPDSITYNEQFF. In DNA form, the CDR3 reads TGCAGCGCCGGCCCCGACAGTATAACCTACAATGAGCAGTTCTTC.

The rearrangement uses TRBV6-6 and TRBJ1-6; D not certain. This CDR3 has 16 residues. Trimming removed 6 bases at V and 1 base at J, with 13 bases between. The germline CDR1 and CDR2 sequences are MNHNY and SVGAGI (reference sequence). The chain's CDR3 is CASRTGGSSYNSPLHF. Written as DNA, the CDR3 is TGTGCCAGCAGGACCGGAGGAAGTTCCTATAATTCACCCCTCCACTTT.

The chain couples TRBV9 to TRBJ1-4, with D hard to call. The CDR3 covers 16 residues. With 2 bases removed from V and 8 bases from J, the gap between germline ends came to 19 bases. The V gene's germline CDR1 is SGDLS and CDR2 YYNGEE. The CDR3 DNA is TGTGCCAGCAGCGTTTCGGGAGCAGACCACTCAGAAAAACTGTTTTTT. Residues: CASSVSGADHSEKLFF.

The count of this clone is one. The rearrangement joins TRBV7-7 to TRBJ2-3; D gene ambiguous. CDR3 length: 13 amino acids. The germline V gene has CDR1 SSHAT and CDR2 FNYEAQ (reference sequence). V was shortened by 4 bases and J by 5 bases, with 10 bases between the two germline ends. CDR3 sequence reads: CASSWRVKDTQYF. CDR3 nucleotide sequence: TGTGCCAGCAGCTGGCGTGTTAAAGATACGCAGTATTTT.

This clone was found a few times. The chain employs TRBV10-3 and TRBJ2-2; D possibly corresponds to TRBD2 (6 bases). CDR1 is ENHRY and CDR2 is SYGVKD in the germline V gene. V gave up 10 bases and J gave up 0 bases, with 12 bases separating them. The CDR3 consists of 14 residues. CDR3 residues: CATETRTNTGELFF. The CDR3 nucleotides are TGTGCCACCGAGACTAGGACGAACACCGGGGAGCTGTTTTTT.

In DNA, the CDR3 is TGTGCCAGCAGCTTAGCGGCTGTCCGGCAGTTCTTC. Its protein product is CASSLAAVRQFF. The chain combines TRBV5-8 with TRBJ2-1; TRBD2 is a possible D gene (5 bases). Germline-derived CDR1 and CDR2 are SGHTS and YDEGEE. With 2 bases removed from V and 12 bases from J, the gap between germline ends came to 12 bases. The CDR3 contains 12 residues.

J is TRBJ2-1 and V is TRBV5-1; 10 bases match TRBD1. The CDR3 consists of 15 residues. Trimming took 0 bases from V and 8 from J; bases not matched to a gene: 5. In germline, CDR1 is SGHRS, CDR2 YFSETQ. This CDR3 reads CASSLEGQGWHEQFF. CDR3 DNA: TGCGCCAGCAGCTTGGAGGGACAGGGGTGGCATGAGCAGTTCTTC.

This clone has just a few counts. The CDR3 region is CASSARQGMEGNTEAFF. The CDR3 DNA reads as TGTGCCAGCAGCGCCCGACAGGGGATGGAGGGGAACACTGAAGCTTTCTTT. V gene TRBV9 combines with J gene TRBJ1-1, with 8 bases matching TRBD1. This CDR3 has 17 residues. After removal of 3 bases from V and 1 base from J, the junction contained 11 bases not matched to a gene. CDR1 is SGDLS, CDR2 YYNGEE, per germline.

The chain's CDR3 is CASSSGTGENIQYF. The CDR3 DNA is TGTGCCAGCAGCTCCGGGACAGGGGAAAACATTCAGTACTTC. This sequence joins TRBV7-2 and TRBJ2-4; 10 bases map to TRBD1. The germline CDR1 and CDR2 sequences are SGHTA and FQGNSA. The ends lost 4 bases at V and 5 bases at J; junction bases unmatched: 2. The CDR3 is made up of 14 amino acids.

This clone came up many times. Other DNA variants within this sample encode the same CDR3. J is TRBJ2-1 and V is TRBV7-6; 12 bases are shared with TRBD2. CDR1 is SGHVS, CDR2 FNYEAQ, per germline. V shed 6 bases and J 3 bases; nucleotides not matched to a gene: 3. The CDR3 totals 15 residues. The CDR3 DNA reads as TGTGCCAGCAGATCACTAGCGGGAGGCTACAATGAGCAGTTCTTC. Translating gives CASRSLAGGYNEQFF.

The V gene is TRBV6-5, the J gene TRBJ2-7, with 10 bases fitting TRBD1. Germline loops: CDR1 MNHEY, CDR2 SVGAGI. This CDR3 has 15 residues. The V and J ends lost 5 bases and 3 bases, in that order; junction bases with no gene match: 7. The CDR3 DNA sequence: TGTGCCAGCAGTCCGACAGGGGGCGAGTTCTACGAGCAGTACTTC. It codes for CASSPTGGEFYEQYF.

CDR3 sequence: CASSVGRGRGSYNEQFF. The CDR3 DNA is TGTGCCAGCAGCGTGGGTCGGGGCCGAGGCTCCTACAATGAGCAGTTCTTC. This chain connects TRBV9 to TRBJ2-1; either TRBD1 or TRBD2 may supply D (5 bases each). The germline gives CDR1 SGDLS, CDR2 YYNGEE. The CDR3 has 17 residues. V was clipped by 2 bases and J by 0 bases, with 15 bases between them.

This clone was counted between two and nine times. Written as DNA, the CDR3 is TGTGCCAGCAGCCTCAAGGGGACAGGGGAAACTGAAGCTTTCTTT. It specifies CASSLKGTGETEAFF. The chain carries TRBV5-4 and TRBJ1-1, with 10 bases fitting TRBD1. With V trimmed by 4 bases and J by 5 bases, 8 bases remained unmatched. From germline, CDR1 is SGHNT and CDR2 YYREEE (reference sequence). The CDR3 runs 15 residues.

A single count supports this clone. The V gene is TRBV5-1, the J gene TRBJ2-7, with D possibly being TRBD1 or TRBD2 (5 bases each). This CDR3 has 13 amino acids. Germline V CDR1 and CDR2: SGHRS, YFSETQ. Trimming left V 7 bases short and J 0 bases short, with 11 bases between. Here the CDR3 DNA reads TGCGCCAGCGGCCGGGACGGCTCCTACGAGCAGTACTTC. It translates to CASGRDGSYEQYF.

This clone has just one count. The chain employs TRBV7-2 and TRBJ1-4; TRBD1 matches 8 bases. CDR3 length: 16 residues. Per the germline V gene, CDR1 is SGHTA and CDR2 is FQGNSA. V gave up 5 bases and J gave up 8 bases; unmatched junction bases: 13. CDR3 protein: CASSPGQGRAEEKLFF. For the CDR3, the DNA is TGTGCCAGCAGCCCTGGACAGGGAAGGGCTGAAGAAAAACTGTTTTTT.

The chain couples TRBV28 to TRBJ2-2, with 12 bases that match TRBD2. Germline CDR1 is MDHEN and CDR2 is SYDVKM. There are 15 residues in the CDR3. J was trimmed by 6 bases and V by 9 bases; bases with no gene match: 8. The CDR3, as DNA: TGTGCCAGTGCCCGTCTAGCGGGAGGGCCCGGGGAGCTGTTTTTT. It codes for CASARLAGGPGELFF.

Worth noting for this clone: The likely explanation is a read error, given a far larger clone one base away. The V call is TRBV30, the J call TRBJ2-5, with unresolved D. V was trimmed by 3 bases and J by 2 bases, leaving 13 bases between them. CDR1 GTSNPN and CDR2 SVGIG come from the germline V gene (reference sequence). The CDR3 spans 14 residues. CDR3 amino acids: CAWSRRVRQETQYF. The CDR3 nucleotides read TGTGCCTGGAGCCGACGGGTTCGACAAGAGACCCAGTACTTC.

Ten or more counts support this clone. The V and J genes are TRBV30 and TRBJ1-1; D is ambiguous. V was trimmed by 0 bases and J by 1 base, leaving 6 bases between them. CDR1 is GTSNPN, CDR2 SVGIG, per germline (reference sequence). CDR3 length: 13 amino acids. The CDR3 loop is CAWSVSRNTEAFF. The CDR3 DNA is TGTGCCTGGAGTGTATCACGGAACACTGAAGCTTTCTTT. The whole variable domain, remainder taken from reference TRBV30 and TRBJ1-1, is SQTIHQWPATLVQPVGSPLSLECTVEGTSNPNLYWYRQAAGRGLQLLFYSVGIGQISSEVPQNLSASRPQDRQFILSSKKLLLSDSGFYLCAWSVSRNTEAFFGQGTRLTVV.

V gene TRBV2 combines with J gene TRBJ1-1; 9 bases fit TRBD1. This CDR3 contains 13 residues. V lost 7 bases to trimming and J lost 6 bases; unmatched junction nucleotides: 6. The germline V gene has CDR1 SNHLY and CDR2 FYNNEI. The CDR3 sequence: CASTMTGGAEAFF. The CDR3 DNA follows: TGTGCCAGCACCATGACAGGGGGTGCTGAAGCTTTCTTT.

The J gene is TRBJ2-5, the V gene TRBV19; tentatively, D is TRBD1 (6 bases). The DNA end is more similar to TRBJ2-7, so the J call may be wrong. Looked up from germline, CDR1 is LNHDA and CDR2 is SQIVND (reference sequence). The CDR3 has 12 residues. The CDR3 protein is CASGQNSYEQYF. DNA of the CDR3: TGTGCCAGCGGACAGAACTCCTACGAGCAGTACTTC.